This T cell receptor beta chain came from a study of Ad26.COV2.S vaccination and SARS-CoV-2 variants. Described treatment: approximately 18 received Ad26.COV2.S at low or high dose, single or two shots; about 5 received placebo; per-sample allocation not given. Samples were taken on day 63 after the first vaccine or placebo injection. This CDR3 is built from 18 residues. J gave up 0 bases and V 5 bases, and 11 bases lay outside the gene matches. CDR1 and CDR2 (germline): MNHNY, SVGAGI (reference sequence). Repertoires were generated with immunoSEQ multiplex PCR, while TCRdb's copy carries only in-frame clones and drops some. The sample yields 300,000 to 350,000 clones, roughly 90% seen once.

The sample in question was peripheral blood, obtained in a trial of Ad26.COV2.S vaccine versus placebo. The gene calls are TRBV6-6 and TRBJ1-1, with TRBD1 matching over 11 bases. The origin of this receptor is a person aged 18-60 years who received the Ad26.COV2.S COVID-19 vaccine or a placebo. CDR3 bases: TGTGCCAGCAGTCCCGGGACAGGGGGGCCTTGGGTGAACACTGAAGCTTTCTTT. Translating it yields CASSPGTGGPWVNTEAFF.